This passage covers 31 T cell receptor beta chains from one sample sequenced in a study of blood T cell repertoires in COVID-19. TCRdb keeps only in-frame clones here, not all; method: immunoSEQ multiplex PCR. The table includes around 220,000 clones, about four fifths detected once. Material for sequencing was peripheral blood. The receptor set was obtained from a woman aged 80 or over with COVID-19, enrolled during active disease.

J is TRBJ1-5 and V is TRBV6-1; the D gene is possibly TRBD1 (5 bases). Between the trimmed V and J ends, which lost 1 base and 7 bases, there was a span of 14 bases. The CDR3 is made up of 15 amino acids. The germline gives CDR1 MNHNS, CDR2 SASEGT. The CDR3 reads CASSEGGRGGQPQHF. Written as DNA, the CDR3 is TGTGCCAGCAGTGAAGGAGGTAGGGGTGGACAGCCCCAGCATTTT.

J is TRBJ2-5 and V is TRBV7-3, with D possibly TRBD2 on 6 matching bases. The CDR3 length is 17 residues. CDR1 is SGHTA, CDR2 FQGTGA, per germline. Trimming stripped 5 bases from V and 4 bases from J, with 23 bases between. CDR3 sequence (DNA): TGTGCCAGCAGCCCAAATTCTTATGGAGACGGGGGAGAGACCCAGTACTTC. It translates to CASSPNSYGDGGETQYF.

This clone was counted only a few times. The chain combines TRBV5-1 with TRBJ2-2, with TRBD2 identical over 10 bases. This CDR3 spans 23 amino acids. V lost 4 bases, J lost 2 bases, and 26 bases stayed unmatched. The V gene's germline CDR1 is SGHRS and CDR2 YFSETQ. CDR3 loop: CASSDRSRTEGLASRGNTGELFF. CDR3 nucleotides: TGCGCCAGCAGCGACCGGAGTAGGACCGAGGGACTAGCGTCAAGAGGAAACACCGGGGAGCTGTTTTTT.

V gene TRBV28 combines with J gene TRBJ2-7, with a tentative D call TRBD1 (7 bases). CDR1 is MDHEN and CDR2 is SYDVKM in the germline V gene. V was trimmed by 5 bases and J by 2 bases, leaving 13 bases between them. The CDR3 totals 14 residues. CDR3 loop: CASSPGGPTYEQYF. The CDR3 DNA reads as TGTGCCAGCAGTCCAGGGGGGCCGACCTACGAGCAGTACTTC. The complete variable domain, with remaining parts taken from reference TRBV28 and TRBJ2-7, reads DVKVTQSSRYLVKRTGEKVFLECVQDMDHENMFWYRQDPGLGLRLIYFSYDVKMKEKGDIPEGYSVSREKKERFSLILESASTNQTSMYLCASSPGGPTYEQYFGPGTRLTVT.

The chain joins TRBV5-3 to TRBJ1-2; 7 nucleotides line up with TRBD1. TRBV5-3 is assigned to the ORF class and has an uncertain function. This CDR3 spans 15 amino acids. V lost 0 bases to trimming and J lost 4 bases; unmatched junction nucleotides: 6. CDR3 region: CARSLEGDRAYGYTF. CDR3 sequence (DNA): TGTGCCAGAAGCTTGGAGGGGGACAGAGCCTATGGCTACACCTTC.

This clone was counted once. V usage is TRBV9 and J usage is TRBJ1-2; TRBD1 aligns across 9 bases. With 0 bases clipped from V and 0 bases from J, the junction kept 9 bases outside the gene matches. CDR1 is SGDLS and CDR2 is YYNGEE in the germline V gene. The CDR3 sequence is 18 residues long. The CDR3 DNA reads TGTGCCAGCAGCGTAGCGATGGGACAGGGCACAACTAACTATGGCTACACCTTC. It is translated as CASSVAMGQGTTNYGYTF.

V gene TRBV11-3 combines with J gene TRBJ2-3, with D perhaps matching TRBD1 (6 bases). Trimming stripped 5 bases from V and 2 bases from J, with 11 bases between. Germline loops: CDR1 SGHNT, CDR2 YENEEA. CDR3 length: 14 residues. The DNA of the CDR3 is TGTGCCAGCAGCCCACAGGGTGTCACAGATACGCAGTATTTT. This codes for CASSPQGVTDTQYF.

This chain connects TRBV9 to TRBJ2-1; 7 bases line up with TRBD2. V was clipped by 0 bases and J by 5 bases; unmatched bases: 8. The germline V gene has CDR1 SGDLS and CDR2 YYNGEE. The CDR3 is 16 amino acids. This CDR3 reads CASSVVSLAEDNEQFF. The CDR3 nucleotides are TGTGCCAGCAGCGTAGTTTCCCTAGCGGAAGACAATGAGCAGTTCTTC.

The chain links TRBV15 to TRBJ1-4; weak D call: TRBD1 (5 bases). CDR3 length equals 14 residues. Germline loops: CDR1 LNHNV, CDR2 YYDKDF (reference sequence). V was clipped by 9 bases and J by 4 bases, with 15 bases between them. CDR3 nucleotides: TGTGCCACGGAGCAGGGAATGGGTAATGAAAAACTGTTTTTT. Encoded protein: CATEQGMGNEKLFF. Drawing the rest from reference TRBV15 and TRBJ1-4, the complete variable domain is DAMVIQNPRYQVTQFGKPVTLSCSQTLNHNVMYWYQQKSSQAPKLLFHYYDKDFNNEADTPDNFQSRRPNTSFCFLDIRSPGLGDTAMYLCATEQGMGNEKLFFGSGTQLSVL.

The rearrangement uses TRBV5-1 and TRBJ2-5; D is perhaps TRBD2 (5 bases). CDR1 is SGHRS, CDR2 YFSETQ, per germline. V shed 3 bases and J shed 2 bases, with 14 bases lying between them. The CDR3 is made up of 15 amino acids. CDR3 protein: CASSSAVGSQETQYF. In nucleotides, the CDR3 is TGCGCCAGCAGCTCAGCGGTGGGCTCTCAAGAGACCCAGTACTTC.

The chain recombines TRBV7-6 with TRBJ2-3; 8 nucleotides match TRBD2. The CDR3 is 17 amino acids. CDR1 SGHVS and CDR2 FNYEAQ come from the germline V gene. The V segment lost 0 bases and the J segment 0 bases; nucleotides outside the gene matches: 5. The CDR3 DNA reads TGTGCCAGCAGCTTAGCCACACTAGCGGCTAGCACAGATACGCAGTATTTT. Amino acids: CASSLATLAASTDTQYF.

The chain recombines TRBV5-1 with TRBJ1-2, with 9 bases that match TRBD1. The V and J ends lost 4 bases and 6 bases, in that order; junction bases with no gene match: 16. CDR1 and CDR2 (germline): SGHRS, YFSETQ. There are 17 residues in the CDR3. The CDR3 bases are TGCGCCAGCAGCCCACGGGACAGGGCCGGAAGGACCCATGGCTACACCTTC. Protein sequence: CASSPRDRAGRTHGYTF.

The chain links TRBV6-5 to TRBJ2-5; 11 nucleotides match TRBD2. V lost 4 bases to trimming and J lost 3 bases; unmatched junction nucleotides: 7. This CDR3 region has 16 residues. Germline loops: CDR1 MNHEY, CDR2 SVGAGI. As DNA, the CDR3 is TGTGCCAGCAGTTTTGCTAGCGGGGGGAGGGAAGAGACCCAGTACTTC. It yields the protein CASSFASGGREETQYF.

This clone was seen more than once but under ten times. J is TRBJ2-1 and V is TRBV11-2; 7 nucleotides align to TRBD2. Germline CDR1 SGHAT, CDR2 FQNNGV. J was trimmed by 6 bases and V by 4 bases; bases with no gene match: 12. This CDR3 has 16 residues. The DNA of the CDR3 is TGTGCCAGCAGCTCGTCCCCTGAGACTAGCATCAATGAGCAGTTCTTC. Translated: CASSSSPETSINEQFF.

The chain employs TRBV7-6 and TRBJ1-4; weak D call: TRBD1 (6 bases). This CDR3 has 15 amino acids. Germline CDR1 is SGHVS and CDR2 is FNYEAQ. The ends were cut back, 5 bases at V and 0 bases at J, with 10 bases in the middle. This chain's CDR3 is CASSPRTATNEKLFF. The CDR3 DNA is TGTGCCAGCAGCCCCCGGACAGCAACTAATGAAAAACTGTTTTTT.

CDR3: CSVVEDRADQPQHF. The CDR3 DNA follows: TGCAGCGTTGTGGAGGACAGGGCTGATCAGCCCCAGCATTTT. The gene calls are TRBV29-1 and TRBJ1-5; 8 nucleotides match TRBD1. Germline CDR1 reads SQVTM; CDR2 reads ANQGSEA. The CDR3 is 14 residues long. The V segment lost 4 bases and the J segment 5 bases; nucleotides outside the gene matches: 7.

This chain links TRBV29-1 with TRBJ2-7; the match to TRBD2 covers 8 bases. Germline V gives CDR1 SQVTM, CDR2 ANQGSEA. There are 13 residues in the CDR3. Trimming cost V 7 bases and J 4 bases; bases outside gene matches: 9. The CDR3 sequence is CSALVAGQYEQYF. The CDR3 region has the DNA TGCAGCGCTTTAGTAGCGGGACAATACGAGCAGTACTTC.

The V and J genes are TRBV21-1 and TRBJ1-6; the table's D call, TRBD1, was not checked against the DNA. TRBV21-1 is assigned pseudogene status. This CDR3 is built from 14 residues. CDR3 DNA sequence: TGTGCCAGCAGCACCCGACAGGGGGCTTCACCCCTCCACTTT. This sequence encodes CASSTRQGASPLHF.

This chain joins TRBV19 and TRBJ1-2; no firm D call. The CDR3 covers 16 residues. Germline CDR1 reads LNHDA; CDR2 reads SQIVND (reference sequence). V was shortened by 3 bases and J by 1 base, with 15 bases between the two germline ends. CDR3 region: CASSIPSDTFNYGYTF. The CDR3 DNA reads TGTGCCAGTAGTATCCCAAGTGACACCTTTAACTATGGCTACACCTTC.

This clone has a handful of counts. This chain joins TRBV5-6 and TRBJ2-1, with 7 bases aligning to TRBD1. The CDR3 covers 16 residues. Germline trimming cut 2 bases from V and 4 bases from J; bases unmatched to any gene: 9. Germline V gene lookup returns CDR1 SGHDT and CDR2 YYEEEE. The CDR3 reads CASSFNSGQLYNEQFF. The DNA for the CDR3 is TGTGCCAGCAGCTTTAACTCGGGACAGCTATACAATGAGCAGTTCTTC. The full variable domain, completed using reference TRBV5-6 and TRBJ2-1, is DAGVTQSPTHLIKTRGQQVTLRCSPKSGHDTVSWYQQALGQGPQFIFQYYEEEERQRGNFPDRFSGHQFPNYSSELNVNALLLGDSALYLCASSFNSGQLYNEQFFGPGTRLTVL.

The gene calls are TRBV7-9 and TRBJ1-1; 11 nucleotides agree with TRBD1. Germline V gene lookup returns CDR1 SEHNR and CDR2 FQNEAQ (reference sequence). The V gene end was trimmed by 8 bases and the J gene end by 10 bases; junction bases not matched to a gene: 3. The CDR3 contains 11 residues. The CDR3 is CASGQGAGAFF. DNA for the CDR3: TGTGCCAGCGGACAGGGGGCAGGAGCTTTCTTT. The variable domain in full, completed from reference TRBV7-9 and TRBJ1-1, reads DTGVSQNPRHKITKRGQNVTFRCDPISEHNRLYWYRQTLGQGPEFLTYFQNEAQLEKSRLLSDRFSAERPKGSFSTLEIQRTEQGDSAMYLCASGQGAGAFFGQGTRLTVV.

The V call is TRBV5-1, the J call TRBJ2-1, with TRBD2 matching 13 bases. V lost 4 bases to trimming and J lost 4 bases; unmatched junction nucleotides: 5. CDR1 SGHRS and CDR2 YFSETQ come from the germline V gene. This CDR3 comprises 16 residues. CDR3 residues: CASSGGLAGEYNEQFF. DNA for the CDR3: TGCGCCAGCAGCGGCGGACTAGCGGGAGAGTACAATGAGCAGTTCTTC. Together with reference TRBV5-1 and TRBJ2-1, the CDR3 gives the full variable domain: KAGVTQTPRYLIKTRGQQVTLSCSPISGHRSVSWYQQTPGQGLQFLFEYFSETQRNKGNFPGRFSGRQFSNSRSEMNVSTLELGDSALYLCASSGGLAGEYNEQFFGPGTRLTVL.

The CDR3, as DNA: TGTGCCAGTAGTATAGGGGCCCACATCTACTATGGCTACACCTTC. Its translation is CASSIGAHIYYGYTF. The gene calls are TRBV19 and TRBJ1-2; no definite D call. The V end lost 1 base, the J end lost 3 bases, and 12 bases lay between the germline ends. The CDR3 is 15 amino acids. Germline CDR1 LNHDA, CDR2 SQIVND (reference sequence).

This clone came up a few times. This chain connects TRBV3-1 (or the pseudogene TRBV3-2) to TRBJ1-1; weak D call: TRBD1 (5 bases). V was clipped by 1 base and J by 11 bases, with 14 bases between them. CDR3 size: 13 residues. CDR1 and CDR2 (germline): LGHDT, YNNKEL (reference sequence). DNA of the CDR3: TGTGCCAGCAGCCAAGTGGGGACCGGGGGGGCTTTCTTT. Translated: CASSQVGTGGAFF.

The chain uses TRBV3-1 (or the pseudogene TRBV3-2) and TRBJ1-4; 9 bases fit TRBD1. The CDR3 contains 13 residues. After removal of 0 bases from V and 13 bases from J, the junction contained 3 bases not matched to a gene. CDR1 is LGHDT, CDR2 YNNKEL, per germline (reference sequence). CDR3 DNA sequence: TGTGCCAGCAGCCAAGATTGGGACAGGGCACTGTTTTTT. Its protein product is CASSQDWDRALFF.

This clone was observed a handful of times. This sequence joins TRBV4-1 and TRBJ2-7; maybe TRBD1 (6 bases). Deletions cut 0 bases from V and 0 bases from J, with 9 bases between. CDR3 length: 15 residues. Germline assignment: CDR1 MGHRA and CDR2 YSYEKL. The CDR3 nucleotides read TGCGCCAGCAGCCAAGATCAGGGGTCCTCCTACGAGCAGTACTTC. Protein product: CASSQDQGSSYEQYF.

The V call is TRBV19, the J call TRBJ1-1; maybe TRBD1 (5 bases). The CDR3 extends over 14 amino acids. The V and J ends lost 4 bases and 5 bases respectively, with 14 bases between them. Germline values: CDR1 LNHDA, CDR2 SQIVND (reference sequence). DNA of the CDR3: TGTGCCAGTAGTACAGAAAGGGGAGGGACTGAAGCTTTCTTT. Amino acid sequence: CASSTERGGTEAFF.

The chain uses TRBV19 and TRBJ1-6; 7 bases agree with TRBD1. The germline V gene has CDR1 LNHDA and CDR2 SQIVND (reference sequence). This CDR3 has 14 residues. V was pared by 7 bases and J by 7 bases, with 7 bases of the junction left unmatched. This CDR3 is CASNRGQPNSPLHF. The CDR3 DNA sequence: TGTGCCAGTAACCGGGGACAGCCGAATTCACCCCTCCACTTT.

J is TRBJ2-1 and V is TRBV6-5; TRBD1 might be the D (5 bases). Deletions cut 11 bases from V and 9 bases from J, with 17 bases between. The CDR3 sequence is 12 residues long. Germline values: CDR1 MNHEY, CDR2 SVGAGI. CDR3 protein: CAAGHWGAEQFF. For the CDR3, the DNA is TGTGCCGCAGGCCATTGGGGCGCTGAGCAGTTCTTC.

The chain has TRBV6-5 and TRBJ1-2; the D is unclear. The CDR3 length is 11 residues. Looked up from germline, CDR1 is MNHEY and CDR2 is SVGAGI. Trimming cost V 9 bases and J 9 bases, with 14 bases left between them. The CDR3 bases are TGTGCCAGTTCCCACTCGGGGAGCTACACCTTC. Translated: CASSHSGSYTF.

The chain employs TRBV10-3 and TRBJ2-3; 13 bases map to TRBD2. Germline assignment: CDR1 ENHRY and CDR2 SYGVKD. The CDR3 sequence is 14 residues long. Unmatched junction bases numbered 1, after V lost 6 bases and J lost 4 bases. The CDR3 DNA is TGTGCCATCAGAACTAGCGGGGGGGCAGATACGCAGTATTTT. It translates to CAIRTSGGADTQYF.